This is a list of T cell receptor beta chains from one sample in a study of cytomegalovirus exposure and HLA in healthy donors. Assay: immunoSEQ multiplex PCR; the TCRdb copy retains only in-frame clones and omits some. Of approximately 290,000 clones in the sample, roughly 80% were seen once. The sample consisted of PBMCs. The receptors stem from a girl aged 2 to 9 in good health and CMV-seronegative. CDR3s include the opening cysteine and the closing phenylalanine or tryptophan. Fields, in order: clone size, D gene, V gene, CDR3 length, J gene, CDR3 protein, CDR3 DNA. A D gene is named only where the DNA matches it firmly. Where a row states a size, it is once, few, many or the class of an expanded clone; other rows omit it.

-	TRBD1	TRBV19	16	TRBJ2-1	CASTKGRDRDFYEQFF	TGTGCCAGTACTAAAGGCAGGGACAGGGATTTTTATGAGCAGTTCTTC
-	TRBD1	TRBV2	14	TRBJ1-5	CAIRGRGSNQPQHF	TGTGCCATCAGGGGGAGGGGTAGCAATCAGCCCCAGCATTTT
-	TRBD2	TRBV10-3	16	TRBJ2-3	CAISEFAGGNTDTQYF	TGTGCCATCAGTGAGTTTGCGGGGGGGAACACAGATACGCAGTATTTT
-	TRBD1	TRBV9	15	TRBJ2-7	CASSSGGTGLGEQYF	TGTGCCAGCAGCTCAGGAGGGACAGGGTTAGGCGAGCAGTACTTC
once	-	TRBV6-1	13	TRBJ2-5	CASSTGKQETQYF	TGTGCCAGCAGCACGGGGAAGCAAGAGACCCAGTACTTC
-	-	TRBV29-1	12	TRBJ1-1	CSVDAMNTEAFF	TGCAGCGTTGATGCGATGAACACTGAAGCTTTCTTT
-	TRBD1	TRBV28	16	TRBJ2-7	CASSTPGQGSSYEQYF	TGTGCCAGCAGTACCCCGGGACAGGGCAGCTCCTACGAGCAGTACTTC
-	TRBD2	TRBV29-1	16	TRBJ2-7	CSVGASSGTARVEQYF	TGCAGCGTTGGGGCTTCTAGCGGGACCGCTAGGGTCGAGCAGTACTTC
-	-	TRBV27	15	TRBJ1-3	CASRLRPRQGNTIYF	TGTGCCAGCCGCCTCCGACCCCGGCAGGGGAACACCATATATTTT
once	TRBD1	TRBV4-1	14	TRBJ1-2	CASSQGQGRDGYTF	TGCGCCAGCAGCCAAGGACAGGGGAGGGATGGCTACACCTTC
-	TRBD1	TRBV13	13	TRBJ2-5	CASSDDRVETQYF	TGTGCCAGCAGCGACGACAGGGTGGAGACCCAGTACTTC
few	TRBD1	TRBV7-6	13	TRBJ2-7	CASSRQGAYEQYF	TGTGCCAGCAGCCGACAGGGAGCCTACGAGCAGTACTTC
-	TRBD1	TRBV19	16	TRBJ2-1	CASSTVLRTGGNEQFF	TGTGCCAGTAGTACAGTCTTGCGGACAGGGGGCAATGAGCAGTTCTTC
once	-	TRBV4-1	15	TRBJ1-2	CASSRLGGNFYGYTF	TGCGCCAGCAGCCGCCTAGGGGGTAACTTCTATGGCTACACCTTC
-	-	TRBV5-1	16	TRBJ2-7	CASSLAYDRIPYEQYF	TGCGCCAGCAGCTTGGCTTACGACAGGATCCCCTACGAGCAGTACTTC
-	-	TRBV6-5	11	TRBJ2-7	CASSNGNEQYF	TGTGCCAGCAGTAACGGGAACGAGCAGTACTTC
-	-	TRBV13	15	TRBJ2-4	CASSSRGSAKNIQYF	TGTGCCAGCAGCTCCCGGGGATCAGCCAAAAACATTCAGTACTTC
-	-	TRBV28	16	TRBJ1-1	CASTQASRGMNTEAFF	TGTGCCAGCACCCAAGCCAGCAGGGGCATGAACACTGAAGCTTTCTTT
-	-	TRBV19	12	TRBJ2-1	CASSTGINEQFF	TGTGCCAGTAGTACAGGGATCAATGAGCAGTTCTTC
-	-	TRBV4-2	13	TRBJ2-5	CASSQDRGETQYF	TGTGCCAGCAGCCAAGACAGAGGGGAGACCCAGTACTTC
-	TRBD1	TRBV6-4	15	TRBJ1-1	CASMKTGGMNTEAFF	TGTGCCAGCATGAAGACAGGGGGAATGAACACTGAAGCTTTCTTT
-	-	TRBV7-3	13	TRBJ2-2	CASSFAMSGELFF	TGTGCCAGCAGCTTTGCGATGTCCGGGGAGCTGTTTTTT
-	TRBD1	TRBV7-9	16	TRBJ1-5	CASSASGQNSNQPQHF	TGTGCCAGCAGCGCGTCGGGACAGAATAGCAATCAGCCCCAGCATTTT
-	-	TRBV5-1	15	TRBJ2-4	CASSPGQGTKNIQYF	TGCGCCAGCAGCCCCGGGCAGGGAACCAAAAACATTCAGTACTTC
-	-	TRBV27	16	TRBJ2-1	CASSLQRVRSYNEQFF	TGTGCCAGCAGTCTCCAGCGGGTCCGCTCCTACAATGAGCAGTTCTTC
-	TRBD2	TRBV5-1	14	TRBJ2-7	CASSLSLAEYEQYF	TGCGCCAGCAGCTTGAGCCTAGCGGAGTACGAGCAGTACTTC
-	TRBD1	TRBV7-6	14	TRBJ2-5	CASSLSETGATQYF	TGTGCCAGCAGCTTAAGCGAAACAGGGGCGACCCAGTACTTC